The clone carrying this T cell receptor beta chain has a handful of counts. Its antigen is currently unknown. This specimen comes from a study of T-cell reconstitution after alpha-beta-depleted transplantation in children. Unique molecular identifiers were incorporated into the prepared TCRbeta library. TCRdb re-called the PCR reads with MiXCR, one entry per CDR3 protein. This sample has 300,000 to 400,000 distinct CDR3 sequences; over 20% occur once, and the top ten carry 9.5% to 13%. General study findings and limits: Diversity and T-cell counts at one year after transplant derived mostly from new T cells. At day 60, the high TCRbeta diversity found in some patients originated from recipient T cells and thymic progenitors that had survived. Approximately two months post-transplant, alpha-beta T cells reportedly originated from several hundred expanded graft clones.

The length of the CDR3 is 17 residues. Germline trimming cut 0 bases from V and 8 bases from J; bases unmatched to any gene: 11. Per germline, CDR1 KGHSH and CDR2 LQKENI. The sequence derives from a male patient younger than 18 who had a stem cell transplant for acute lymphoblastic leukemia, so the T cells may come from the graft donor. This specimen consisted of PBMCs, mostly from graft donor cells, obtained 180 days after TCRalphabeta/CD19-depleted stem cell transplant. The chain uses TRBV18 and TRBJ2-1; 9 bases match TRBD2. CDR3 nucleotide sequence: TGTGCCAGCTCACCACCCGGCCTAGCGGGATGGGTAGATGAGCAGTTCTTC. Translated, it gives CASSPPGLAGWVDEQFF.